This T cell receptor beta chain was sequenced during a study of immune heterogeneity within non-small cell lung tumors. Trimming removed 6 bases from V and 4 bases from J, with 18 bases in between. The CDR3 totals 15 residues. Amplification of the TCR beta CDR3 was achieved through multiplex PCR with 32 V and 13 J primers. TCRdb ran MiXCR on the multiplex PCR reads and lists one entry per CDR3 protein. The sample carries fewer than 2,500 distinct CDR3 sequences, about 32% recorded once. This clonotype qualifies as medium-sized. Its antigen is still unknown. Whole-study findings and limits: The study found identical dominant CDR3 beta clonotypes recurring across tumor sites within a patient, alongside site-unique high-frequency clones.

Per sample, about 600 ng of bulk tumor genomic DNA was the template used. Widely spaced biopsies, several per primary tumor, were obtained at surgery. Patients with untreated, newly diagnosed non-small cell lung cancer underwent curative surgery. The sequencing sample was made of lung tumor tissue. This receptor was obtained from a man aged 65 to 79 with non-small cell lung cancer. The rearrangement links TRBV12-3 or TRBV12-4 to TRBJ1-2; TRBD1 might be the D (6 bases). The CDR3 bases are TGTGCCAGCAGCCCGACGGGGGGGCTGGGCTATGGCTACACCTTC. Protein product: CASSPTGGLGYGYTF.